What follows are 27 T cell receptor beta chains derived from one specimen sequenced in a study of identical twins. Each CDR3 protein is one row after TCRdb ran MiXCR on the 5' RACE reads. The sample lists roughly 250,000 distinct CDR3 sequences; about an eighth were seen once. The sequencing sample was made of memory (CD45RO+) T cells sorted from blood. Receptors were obtained from a woman aged 18-29 years in good health.

This chain connects TRBV9 to TRBJ2-3; D gene uncertain. The CDR3 runs 16 residues. V lost 0 bases and J lost 1, with 12 bases in between. In germline, CDR1 is SGDLS, CDR2 YYNGEE. The CDR3 sequence: CASSVGGDDGTDTQYF. The CDR3 nucleotides read TGTGCCAGCAGCGTAGGTGGCGACGACGGCACAGATACGCAGTATTTT.

This chain links TRBV27 with TRBJ2-3, with 13 positions matching TRBD2. The CDR3 runs to 19 residues. The V gene's germline CDR1 is MNHEY and CDR2 SMNVEV (reference sequence). V was clipped by 1 base and J by 1 base; unmatched bases: 8. CDR3 in amino acids: CASSLYGLAGELGTDTQYF. The DNA for the CDR3 is TGTGCCAGCAGTTTATACGGACTAGCGGGAGAGTTGGGCACAGATACGCAGTATTTT.

In its sample, this clonotype was seen many times. This sequence joins TRBV7-9 and TRBJ2-4; tentative D call: TRBD2 (6 bases). Looked up from germline, CDR1 is SEHNR and CDR2 is FQNEAQ (reference sequence). This CDR3 spans 13 amino acids. Deletions cut 3 bases from V and 8 bases from J, with 11 bases between. In DNA form, the CDR3 reads TGTGCCAGCAGCTTTTCGACGGGGGACATTCAGTACTTC. Its translation: CASSFSTGDIQYF.

This clonotype was seen more than once but under ten times. The gene calls are TRBV29-1 and TRBJ2-5, with D perhaps TRBD2 (6 bases). This CDR3 is built from 12 residues. CDR1 and CDR2 from the germline V gene are SQVTM and ANQGSEA. V lost 7 bases and J lost 4, with 13 bases in between. CDR3 sequence (DNA): TGCAGCGCTACAGGACTACCAGAGACCCAGTACTTC. Its protein product is CSATGLPETQYF.

This clonotype was found many times. The chain carries TRBV5-1 and TRBJ2-1; possible D gene TRBD1, 6 bases. Germline lookup yields CDR1 SGHRS and CDR2 YFSETQ. The length of the CDR3 is 15 residues. Between the trimmed V and J ends, which lost 5 bases and 4 bases, there was a span of 16 bases. The CDR3 reads CASSPQGWDYNEQFF. The DNA for the CDR3 is TGCGCCAGCAGTCCTCAGGGGTGGGATTACAATGAGCAGTTCTTC. Together with reference TRBV5-1 and TRBJ2-1, the CDR3 gives the full variable domain: KAGVTQTPRYLIKTRGQQVTLSCSPISGHRSVSWYQQTPGQGLQFLFEYFSETQRNKGNFPGRFSGRQFSNSRSEMNVSTLELGDSALYLCASSPQGWDYNEQFFGPGTRLTVL.

This clonotype was observed a handful of times. The V call is TRBV2, the J call TRBJ1-5; D is uncertain. Germline CDR1 SNHLY, CDR2 FYNNEI. The CDR3 contains 13 residues. Trimming shortened V by 7 bases and J by 0 bases, and 7 bases separated the two germline ends. The chain's CDR3 is CASIAYSNQPQHF. For the CDR3, the DNA is TGTGCCAGCATAGCCTATAGCAATCAGCCCCAGCATTTT.

There are many counts of this clonotype. The CDR3 spells CASSQGTGQLLFGNTIYF. The CDR3 DNA reads TGCGCCAGCAGCCAAGGGACAGGGCAATTGTTATTCGGAAACACCATATATTTT. The rearrangement uses TRBV4-3 and TRBJ1-3, with 8 bases lining up with TRBD1. With V trimmed by 1 base and J by 4 bases, 12 bases remained unmatched. Per germline, CDR1 LGHNA and CDR2 YSLEER. The CDR3 totals 18 residues.

This chain uses TRBV5-1 with TRBJ2-3, with D perhaps assigned TRBD1 or TRBD2 (6 bases each). The germline V gene encodes CDR1 SGHRS and CDR2 YFSETQ. CDR3 length: 13 residues. The ends were cut back, 4 bases at V and 3 bases at J, with 9 bases in the middle. CDR3 DNA: TGCGCCAGCAGCGGGGGGCTGACAGATACGCAGTATTTT. Protein: CASSGGLTDTQYF.

The chain has TRBV7-2 and TRBJ2-5; 7 bases are shared with TRBD2. CDR1 and CDR2 from the germline V gene are SGHTA and FQGNSA. The junction had 3 bases not matched to a gene; V was cut back by 1 base and J by 4 bases. The CDR3 covers 14 residues. CDR3 in amino acids: CASSLGPGGETQYF. DNA for the CDR3: TGTGCCAGCAGCTTAGGGCCGGGAGGAGAGACCCAGTACTTC.

The V call is TRBV11-2, the J call TRBJ2-7; D is unclear. V was pared by 2 bases and J by 2 bases, with 7 bases between. The CDR3 is 13 amino acids. Germline CDR1 reads SGHAT; CDR2 reads FQNNGV. DNA of the CDR3: TGTGCCAGCAGCTTACGAAAAACCTACGAGCAGTACTTC. Its protein product is CASSLRKTYEQYF.

The genes are TRBV12-3 or TRBV12-4 and TRBJ2-3, with 7 bases matching TRBD2. There are 17 residues in the CDR3. Trimming took 8 bases from V and 6 from J; bases not matched to a gene: 20. In DNA form, the CDR3 reads TGTGCCAGCGCAAACACCGTCGGGGCGGGAGTTGTGGATACGCAGTATTTT. Protein sequence: CASANTVGAGVVDTQYF.

As concerns this clonotype: Just one base apart from a much larger clone, this may be a read error. The chain carries TRBV12-3 or TRBV12-4 and TRBJ2-7; 10 nucleotides match TRBD1. The CDR3 is made up of 15 amino acids. Losses at the gene ends were 5 bases for V and 2 bases for J; bases not matched to a gene: 6. The CDR3, as DNA: TGTGCCAGCAGTCCCGGGGACAGGGGCACCTACGAGCAGTACTTC. Protein: CASSPGDRGTYEQYF.

This clonotype was seen ten or more times. The chain recombines TRBV7-9 with TRBJ1-2; D may be TRBD1 (5 bases). Germline CDR1 is SEHNR and CDR2 is FQNEAQ (reference sequence). The germline V and J ends were trimmed by 5 bases and 4 bases, with 17 bases remaining between them. This CDR3 contains 15 residues. The CDR3, as DNA: TGTGCCAGCAGCGGAAAACAGGATCCTCGCTATGGCTACACCTTC. Translated: CASSGKQDPRYGYTF.

This clonotype showed up many times. The gene calls are TRBV20-1 and TRBJ1-2; 9 bases map to TRBD1. CDR1 and CDR2 from the germline V gene are DFQATT and SNEGSKA (reference sequence). The CDR3 is made up of 13 amino acids. With V trimmed by 2 bases and J by 2 bases, 0 bases remained unmatched. The CDR3 loop is CSARTGGNYGYTF. CDR3 nucleotide sequence: TGCAGTGCTAGAACAGGGGGCAACTATGGCTACACCTTC.

This clonotype was observed a handful of times. This CDR3 is CASSVVPGELFF. Written as DNA, the CDR3 is TGTGCCAGCAGCGTAGTTCCCGGGGAGCTGTTTTTT. The chain couples TRBV9 to TRBJ2-2; D ambiguous. Trimming took off 0 bases at V and 6 bases at J, with 3 bases between the two ends. Looked up from germline, CDR1 is SGDLS and CDR2 is YYNGEE. The CDR3 is 12 residues long.

The chain employs TRBV24-1 and TRBJ2-3; a weak D match, TRBD2 (5 bases). Per germline, CDR1 KGHDR and CDR2 SFDVKD. V lost 12 bases and J lost 3, with 24 bases in between. This CDR3 has 16 amino acids. CDR3 amino acids: CAPNHLKGEGTDTQYF. The CDR3 coding sequence is TGTGCCCCCAACCACCTAAAGGGAGAGGGAACAGATACGCAGTATTTT.

The rearrangement uses TRBV5-6 and TRBJ2-1; no clear D gene. Germline assignment: CDR1 SGHDT and CDR2 YYEEEE. V lost 0 bases to trimming and J lost 0 bases, with 10 bases between them. The CDR3 has 16 residues. The CDR3 here is CASSLVGGGSYNEQFF. CDR3 in DNA: TGTGCCAGCAGCTTGGTAGGCGGTGGCTCCTACAATGAGCAGTTCTTC.

J is TRBJ2-1 and V is TRBV30; D is perhaps TRBD2 (6 bases). CDR3 length equals 16 residues. Germline assignment: CDR1 GTSNPN and CDR2 SVGIG (reference sequence). The V and J ends lost 4 bases and 2 bases respectively, with 18 bases between them. The CDR3 region has the DNA TGTGCCTGGAATGCGGGGCGGGCTATCGCCTACAATGAGCAGTTCTTC. It specifies CAWNAGRAIAYNEQFF.

The table lists this clonotype with a few counts. This rearrangement joins TRBV27 to TRBJ2-7, with D possibly called TRBD1 or TRBD2 (5 bases each). V gave up 7 bases and J gave up 2 bases, with 18 bases separating them. The CDR3 spans 15 residues. Germline V gives CDR1 MNHEY, CDR2 SMNVEV (reference sequence). CDR3: CASKTKFGAPYEQYF. The CDR3 nucleotides are TGTGCCAGCAAAACTAAGTTCGGGGCCCCCTACGAGCAGTACTTC.

This clonotype was recorded a few times. The chain uses TRBV12-3 or TRBV12-4 and TRBJ2-3; either TRBD1 or TRBD2 may supply D (6 bases each). The CDR3 has 17 amino acids. Between the trimmed V and J ends, which lost 0 bases and 1 base, there was a span of 14 bases. The CDR3 bases are TGTGCCAGCAGTTTAGCGAGGGGGGCTGGGCGCACAGATACGCAGTATTTT. Translating it yields CASSLARGAGRTDTQYF.

This clonotype was observed a few times. The chain recombines TRBV7-2 with TRBJ2-1; a possible D gene is TRBD1 (5 bases). CDR1 is SGHTA, CDR2 FQGNSA, per germline. Trimming pared 5 bases from V and 4 bases from J, leaving 6 bases between. The CDR3 runs 12 residues. CDR3 in DNA: TGTGCCAGCAGCCGACAGTACAATGAGCAGTTCTTC. Protein sequence: CASSRQYNEQFF. The complete variable domain, with remaining parts taken from reference TRBV7-2 and TRBJ2-1, reads GAGVSQSPSNKVTEKGKDVELRCDPISGHTALYWYRQSLGQGLEFLIYFQGNSAPDKSGLPSDRFSAERTGGSVSTLTIQRTQQEDSAVYLCASSRQYNEQFFGPGTRLTVL.

The chain is built from TRBV6-2 or TRBV6-3 and TRBJ2-1; 7 bases align to TRBD2. Germline V gene data show CDR1 as MNHEY and CDR2 as SVGEGT. The CDR3 loop spans 12 amino acids. V lost 4 bases, J lost 12 bases, and 6 bases stayed unmatched. The CDR3 sequence: CASSSLAGMQFF. DNA for the CDR3: TGTGCCAGCAGTTCATTAGCGGGTATGCAGTTCTTC.

The J gene is TRBJ2-7, the V gene TRBV6-5; maybe TRBD2 (5 bases). Trimming pared 2 bases from V and 3 bases from J, leaving 14 bases between. There are 15 residues in the CDR3. Germline CDR1 MNHEY, CDR2 SVGAGI. Here the CDR3 DNA reads TGTGCCAGCAGTTACCAGGTCGGGATGAGCTACGAGCAGTACTTC. Protein product: CASSYQVGMSYEQYF.

In regard to this clonotype: Its ends do not fully match the called genes, so a read error is possible. The chain is built from TRBV5-4 and TRBJ2-1; 7 bases fit TRBD2. The length of the CDR3 is 12 residues. The germline gives CDR1 SGHNT, CDR2 YYREEE (reference sequence). The CDR3 nucleotides read TGTGCCAGCAGCAATACCACGGGGCGGGGGATCTTC. Its translation is CASSNTTGRGIF.

There are a few counts of this clonotype. A read error may account for a junction end that differs from germline. The chain couples TRBV6-1 to TRBJ2-1; D is perhaps TRBD2 (7 bases). Germline V lookup: CDR1 MNHNS, CDR2 SASEGT. This CDR3 has 15 residues. The CDR3 DNA is TGTGCCAGCAGTGCCCGCGGGGGCCACCCCGGATCCACAGTCTTC. It specifies CASSARGGHPGSTVF.

The chain employs TRBV9 and TRBJ2-5; 8 bases align to TRBD2. CDR1 is SGDLS and CDR2 is YYNGEE in the germline V gene. The CDR3 covers 16 residues. Trimming removed 2 bases from V and 1 base from J; junction bases left unmatched: 7. CDR3 sequence reads: CASSVGLAGLQETQYF. For the CDR3, the DNA is TGTGCCAGCAGCGTCGGATTAGCGGGGCTCCAAGAGACCCAGTACTTC.

This clonotype was seen a handful of times. The DNA for the CDR3 is TGTGCCAGCAGCCAGATGACAGGATCCTACGAGCAGTACTTC. Its protein is CASSQMTGSYEQYF. The chain links TRBV3-1 to TRBJ2-7, with D possibly matching TRBD1 (6 bases). This CDR3 comprises 14 residues. The V end lost 3 bases, the J end lost 1 base, and 10 bases lay between the germline ends. Germline loops: CDR1 LGHDT, CDR2 YNNKEL (reference sequence).